This TCR beta chain was observed in a study of cytomegalovirus exposure and HLA in healthy donors. Study-wide background: The 120 validation repertoires used the same platform as the approximately 700 first-cohort repertoires (as reported by a later analysis). Notes on the study in general: Cytomegalovirus association was assigned to around 150 TCR beta chains.

Assay: immunoSEQ multiplex PCR; the TCRdb copy retains only in-frame clones and omits some. This table has about 47,000 clones, approximately 90% appearing once. In the case of this clone: Its antigen is unknown.

J gave up 7 bases and V 3 bases, and 11 bases lay outside the gene matches. The CDR3 is made up of 15 amino acids. The germline V gene has CDR1 MGHDK and CDR2 SYGVNS. Separation from the roughly 690-subject first cohort characterized the roughly 120-subject validation cohort, to which the donors belonged. The TCR sequence derives from a man younger than 35 in good health and CMV-seronegative. The sample was PBMCs. V gene TRBV25-1 combines with J gene TRBJ2-7; 8 positions match TRBD2. The CDR3 region is CASSDSSGIPGEQYF. The CDR3 DNA reads TGTGCCAGCAGTGATAGTAGCGGGATCCCCGGGGAGCAGTACTTC.